The 7 T cell receptor beta chains listed next were all sequenced from one sample in a study of memory CD4+ T cells and cytomegalovirus serostatus. The sort gate was single viable CD3+CD4+CD8-CD45RO+ cells for memory CD4+ T cells. Sequenced by immunoSEQ multiplex PCR; TCRdb stores in-frame clones only, minus some. The sample holds fewer than 90,000 clones, around 80% seen once. The sample taken for sequencing was memory CD4+ T cells from blood. These receptors were collected from an adult in good health and CMV-seropositive.

The V and J genes are TRBV5-1 and TRBJ2-1; 7 nucleotides match TRBD2. Germline values: CDR1 SGHRS, CDR2 YFSETQ. Trimming removed 0 bases from V and 4 bases from J; junction bases left unmatched: 1. The CDR3 covers 14 residues. This chain's CDR3 is CASSLGGGYNEQFF. In DNA form, the CDR3 reads TGCGCCAGCAGCTTGGGCGGGGGTTACAATGAGCAGTTCTTC. The variable domain in full, completed from reference TRBV5-1 and TRBJ2-1, reads KAGVTQTPRYLIKTRGQQVTLSCSPISGHRSVSWYQQTPGQGLQFLFEYFSETQRNKGNFPGRFSGRQFSNSRSEMNVSTLELGDSALYLCASSLGGGYNEQFFGPGTRLTVL.

This clone was counted a single time. This rearrangement joins TRBV4-3 to TRBJ2-1; TRBD2 agrees at 13 bases. V lost 0 bases and J lost 8; bases outside the gene matches: 1. CDR1 and CDR2 from the germline V gene are LGHNA and YSLEER. This CDR3 contains 15 residues. The CDR3 spells CASSQEGLAGDEQFF. DNA of the CDR3: TGCGCCAGCAGCCAAGAAGGACTAGCGGGAGATGAGCAGTTCTTC.

The gene calls are TRBV4-1 and TRBJ1-3; the match to TRBD1 covers 7 bases. CDR3 size: 19 residues. The V segment lost 4 bases and the J segment 0 bases; nucleotides outside the gene matches: 15. Germline lookup yields CDR1 MGHRA and CDR2 YSYEKL. The CDR3 nucleotides are TGCGCCAGCAGCCGCGACGCCCGGGACAGACTCCTCTCTGGAAACACCATATATTTT. Encoded protein: CASSRDARDRLLSGNTIYF.

J is TRBJ2-3 and V is TRBV5-6, with unresolved D. The ends were cut back, 3 bases at V and 2 bases at J, with 13 bases in the middle. Per germline, CDR1 SGHDT and CDR2 YYEEEE. The CDR3 extends over 15 amino acids. The CDR3 is CASSSLTRDTDTQYF. CDR3 DNA: TGTGCCAGCAGCTCACTAACCCGAGACACAGATACGCAGTATTTT.

The chain is built from TRBV27 and TRBJ2-3; 10 bases are shared with TRBD2. With V trimmed by 7 bases and J by 6 bases, 19 bases remained unmatched. The CDR3 is made up of 18 amino acids. Germline CDR1 is MNHEY and CDR2 is SMNVEV (reference sequence). The CDR3 DNA reads TGTGCCAGCAATAGAAACGACTTAGCGGGAGGTCCACTCGATACGCAGTATTTT. Protein sequence: CASNRNDLAGGPLDTQYF.

The gene calls are TRBV6-6 and TRBJ2-7; D is perhaps TRBD1 (5 bases). The CDR3 contains 15 residues. With 8 bases removed from V and 0 bases from J, the gap between germline ends came to 17 bases. Germline assignment: CDR1 MNHNY and CDR2 SVGAGI (reference sequence). CDR3 region: CASGDTGVSSYEQYF. The CDR3 DNA sequence: TGTGCCAGCGGAGATACAGGAGTAAGCTCCTACGAGCAGTACTTC.

This chain connects TRBV19 to TRBJ2-3, with 7 bases lining up with TRBD2. Germline lookup yields CDR1 LNHDA and CDR2 SQIVND (reference sequence). J was trimmed by 3 bases and V by 4 bases; bases with no gene match: 4. The CDR3 extends over 14 amino acids. DNA of the CDR3: TGTGCCAGTAGTAATAACGGGAGGACAGATACGCAGTATTTT. Translating gives CASSNNGRTDTQYF.